The following is a T cell receptor (beta chain) sequence with its context. The data were obtained in a study of cytomegalovirus exposure and HLA in healthy donors. Looked up from germline, CDR1 is SGHNT and CDR2 is YYREEE (reference sequence). Trimming removed 0 bases at V and 7 bases at J, with 10 bases between. The CDR3 extends over 13 amino acids. The primer mix had 60 Vbeta and 13 Jbeta primers. Only in-frame clones appear in the TCRdb table, and some are missing; sequencing was by immunoSEQ multiplex PCR. The repertoire includes approximately 170,000 clones, over 80% of them detected once, and approximately 1.3% sits in the top ten.

Material: PBMCs. This TCR was recovered from a boy under 10 years old in good health and CMV-seronegative. J is TRBJ1-1 and V is TRBV5-4; a possible D gene is TRBD1 (6 bases). The CDR3 coding sequence is TGTGCCAGCAGCTTGGGGGGGCAGATTGAAGCTTTCTTT. Amino acid sequence: CASSLGGQIEAFF.